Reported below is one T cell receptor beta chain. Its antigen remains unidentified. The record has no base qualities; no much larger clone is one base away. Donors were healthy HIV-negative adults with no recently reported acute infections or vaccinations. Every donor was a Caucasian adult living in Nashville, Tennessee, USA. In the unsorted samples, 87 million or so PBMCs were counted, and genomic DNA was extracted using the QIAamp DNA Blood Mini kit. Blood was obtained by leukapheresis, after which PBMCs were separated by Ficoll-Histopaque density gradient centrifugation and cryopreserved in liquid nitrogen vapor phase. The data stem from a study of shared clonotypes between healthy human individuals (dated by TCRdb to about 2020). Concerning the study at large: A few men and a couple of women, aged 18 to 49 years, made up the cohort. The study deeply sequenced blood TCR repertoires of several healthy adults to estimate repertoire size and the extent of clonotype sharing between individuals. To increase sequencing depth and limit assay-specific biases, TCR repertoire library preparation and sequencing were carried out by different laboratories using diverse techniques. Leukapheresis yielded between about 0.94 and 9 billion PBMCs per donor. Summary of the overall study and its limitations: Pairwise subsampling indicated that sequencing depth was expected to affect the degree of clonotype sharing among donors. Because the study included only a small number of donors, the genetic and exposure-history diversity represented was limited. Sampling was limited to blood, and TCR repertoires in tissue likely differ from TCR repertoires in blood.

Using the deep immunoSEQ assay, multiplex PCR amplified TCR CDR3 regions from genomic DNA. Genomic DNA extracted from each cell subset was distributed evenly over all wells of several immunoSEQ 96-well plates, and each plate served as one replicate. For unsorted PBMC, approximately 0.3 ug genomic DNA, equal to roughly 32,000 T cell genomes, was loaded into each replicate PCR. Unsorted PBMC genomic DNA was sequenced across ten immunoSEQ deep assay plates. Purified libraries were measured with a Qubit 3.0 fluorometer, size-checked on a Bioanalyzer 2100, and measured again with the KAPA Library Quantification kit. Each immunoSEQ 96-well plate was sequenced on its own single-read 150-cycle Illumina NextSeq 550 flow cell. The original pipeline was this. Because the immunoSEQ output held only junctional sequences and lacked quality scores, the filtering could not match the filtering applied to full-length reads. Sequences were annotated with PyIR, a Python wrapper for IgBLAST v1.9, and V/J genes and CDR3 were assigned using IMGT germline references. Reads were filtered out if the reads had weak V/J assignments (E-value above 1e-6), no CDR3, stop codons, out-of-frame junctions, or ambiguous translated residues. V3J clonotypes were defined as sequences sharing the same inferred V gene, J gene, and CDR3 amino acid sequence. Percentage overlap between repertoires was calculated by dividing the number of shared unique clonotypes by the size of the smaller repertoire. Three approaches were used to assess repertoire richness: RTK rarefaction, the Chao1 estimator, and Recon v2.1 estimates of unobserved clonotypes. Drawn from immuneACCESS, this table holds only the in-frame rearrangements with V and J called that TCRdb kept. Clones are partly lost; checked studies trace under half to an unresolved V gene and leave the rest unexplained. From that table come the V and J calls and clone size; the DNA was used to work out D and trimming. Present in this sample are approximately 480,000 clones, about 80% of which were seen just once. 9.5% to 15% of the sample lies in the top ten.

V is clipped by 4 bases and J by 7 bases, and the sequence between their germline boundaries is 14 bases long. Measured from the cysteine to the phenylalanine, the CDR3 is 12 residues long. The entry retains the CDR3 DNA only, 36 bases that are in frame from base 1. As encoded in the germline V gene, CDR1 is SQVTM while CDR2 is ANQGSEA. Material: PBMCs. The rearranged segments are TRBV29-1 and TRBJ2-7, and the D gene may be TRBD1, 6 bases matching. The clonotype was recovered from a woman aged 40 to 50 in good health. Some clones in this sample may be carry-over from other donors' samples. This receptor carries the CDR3 CSVVYLGAEQYF. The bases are TGCAGCGTTGTCTATTTGGGGGCGGAGCAGTACTTC.